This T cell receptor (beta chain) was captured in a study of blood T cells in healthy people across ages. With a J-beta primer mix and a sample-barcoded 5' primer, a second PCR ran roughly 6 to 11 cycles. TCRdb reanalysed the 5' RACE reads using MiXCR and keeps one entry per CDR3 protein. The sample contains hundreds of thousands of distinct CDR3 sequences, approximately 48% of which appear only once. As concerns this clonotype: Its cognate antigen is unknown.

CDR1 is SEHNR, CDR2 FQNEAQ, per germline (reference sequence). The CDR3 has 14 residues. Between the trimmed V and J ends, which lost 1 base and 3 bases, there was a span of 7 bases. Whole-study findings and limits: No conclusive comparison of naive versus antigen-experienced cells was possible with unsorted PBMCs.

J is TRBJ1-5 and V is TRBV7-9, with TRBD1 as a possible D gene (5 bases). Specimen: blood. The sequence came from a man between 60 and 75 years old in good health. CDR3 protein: CASSLETVNQPQHF. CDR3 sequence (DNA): TGTGCCAGCAGCTTAGAGACAGTCAATCAGCCCCAGCATTTT.